This is a list of T cell receptor beta chains from one sample in a study of identical twins. TCRdb reprocessed the 5' RACE reads with MiXCR, giving one entry per CDR3 protein. Of 350,000 to 600,000 distinct CDR3 sequences in the sample, approximately 15% were seen once. The same specimen was also included in a second study, on yellow fever vaccine responses in identical twins.

The sequenced sample consisted of CD4+ T cells sorted from blood. The receptors come from a woman between 18 and 29 years old in good health. Each CDR3 is given with its conserved first and last residue. The D gene is left open where the match is weak. For some rows the clone size is stated as once, few or many, or as a class when expanded; others skip it.

d_call	clone_size	v_call	j_call	cdr3_nt	cdr3_aa
.	few	TRBV12-3/TRBV12-4	TRBJ1-5	TGTGCCAGCAGCATGGGCAGACTCAATCAGCCCCAGCATTTT	CASSMGRLNQPQHF
.	many	TRBV5-1	TRBJ1-1	TGCGCCAGCAGTCGGGAGGTGAACACTGAAGCTTTCTTT	CASSREVNTEAFF
.	.	TRBV24-1	TRBJ2-5	TGTGCCACCAGTGAAGTCCCGGGGATGGCGGGTCCACAAGAGACCCAGTACTTC	CATSEVPGMAGPQETQYF
.	few	TRBV25-1	TRBJ2-1	TGTGCCAGCAGCAAACCACAGGGTCGGAATGAGCAGTTCTTC	CASSKPQGRNEQFF
.	.	TRBV29-1	TRBJ2-7	TGCAGCGTAACTGGGGGGACCTACGAGCAGTACTTC	CSVTGGTYEQYF
.	.	TRBV2	TRBJ1-6	TGTGCCAGCAGTGTACGCTCGGATGGGACTTCACCCCTCCACTTT	CASSVRSDGTSPLHF
.	.	TRBV6-5	TRBJ2-1	TGTGCCAGCAGGATGCTAGAGTACAATGAGCAGTTCTTC	CASRMLEYNEQFF
.	.	TRBV6-1	TRBJ2-1	TGTGCCAGCAGCCTTCCCAATCCCAATGAGCAGTTCTTC	CASSLPNPNEQFF
TRBD2	many	TRBV20-1	TRBJ2-1	TGCAGTGCTCCTACCGGGACTAGCGGTTACAATGAGCAGTTCTTC	CSAPTGTSGYNEQFF
.	.	TRBV30	TRBJ2-3	TGTGCCTGGAGGGTAAGGGCCACAGATACGCAGTATTTT	CAWRVRATDTQYF
.	few	TRBV3-1	TRBJ2-1	TGTGCCAGCAGCCATTTAGTCTCGAATGAGCAGTTCTTC	CASSHLVSNEQFF
.	.	TRBV7-2	TRBJ2-5	TGTGCCAGCAGCCCCTTCACTACCCAAGAGACCCAGTACTTC	CASSPFTTQETQYF
.	.	TRBV5-6	TRBJ2-7	TGTGCCAGCAGCCACCGAGGGACAAAACTGTACGAGCAGTACTTC	CASSHRGTKLYEQYF
.	.	TRBV5-4	TRBJ1-4	TGTGCCAGCAGCTCAAGGGATAATGAAAAACTGTTTTTT	CASSSRDNEKLFF
TRBD2	.	TRBV2	TRBJ2-1	TGTGCCAGCAGGCTTTTAGCGGGAGGGCCCTACAATGAGCAGTTCTTC	CASRLLAGGPYNEQFF
.	.	TRBV20-1	TRBJ1-2	TGCAGTGCTAGCTCGGGAACAAACTATGGCTACACCTTC	CSASSGTNYGYTF
TRBD1	.	TRBV12-3/TRBV12-4	TRBJ2-1	TGTGCCAGCAGGCCACTCAGGGGGACAGATGAGCAGTTCTTC	CASRPLRGTDEQFF
TRBD2	.	TRBV20-1	TRBJ2-7	TGCAGTGCTAGTGGGACAGGGGCTAGCGGGAGGGGGCCCTACGAGCAGTACTTC	CSASGTGASGRGPYEQYF
.	few	TRBV6-1	TRBJ2-3	TGTGCCAGCAGTGAAGAGAAGCCCACAGATACGCAGTATTTT	CASSEEKPTDTQYF
TRBD1	.	TRBV2	TRBJ1-4	TGTGCCCTCAGTAGTTCCCTCACTTCGGACAGGCCCGGTGAAAAACTGTTTTTT	CALSSSLTSDRPGEKLFF
.	many	TRBV12-3/TRBV12-4	TRBJ1-5	TGTGCCAGCAGTGGCACCAGTAATCAGCCCCAGCATTTT	CASSGTSNQPQHF
TRBD2	.	TRBV5-4	TRBJ2-1	TGTGCCAGCAGGCCGGGACTAGCGGGACGGTTCTCCTACAATGAGCAGTTCTTC	CASRPGLAGRFSYNEQFF
.	.	TRBV6-5	TRBJ2-1	TGTGCCAGCAGTTCACCTGGAGGGAACAATGAGCAGTTCTTC	CASSSPGGNNEQFF
TRBD1	.	TRBV28	TRBJ2-7	TGTGCCAGCAGCCCCGACAGGGCAAGATCCTACGAGCAGTACTTC	CASSPDRARSYEQYF
.	.	TRBV15	TRBJ2-2	TGTGCCACCGGCCGGATAAACACCGGGGAGCTGTTTTTT	CATGRINTGELFF
TRBD1	many	TRBV20-1	TRBJ2-7	TGCAGTGCAAACAACAGGGGATGGGATGAGCAGTACTTC	CSANNRGWDEQYF
.	few	TRBV6-1	TRBJ2-7	TGTGCCAGCAGCGTATCAAGCTCCTACGAGCAGTACTTC	CASSVSSSYEQYF
.	.	TRBV16	TRBJ2-7	TGTGCCAGCAGCCAATCTAACCCGGGACAAGGAACCTACGAGCAGTACTTC	CASSQSNPGQGTYEQYF
.	.	TRBV30	TRBJ1-2	TGTGCCCGGGACGGCTATGGCTACACCTTC	CARDGYGYTF
.	.	TRBV7-6	TRBJ2-7	TGTGCCAGCAGCTATGGGCTACAATCTTACGAGCAGTACTTC	CASSYGLQSYEQYF